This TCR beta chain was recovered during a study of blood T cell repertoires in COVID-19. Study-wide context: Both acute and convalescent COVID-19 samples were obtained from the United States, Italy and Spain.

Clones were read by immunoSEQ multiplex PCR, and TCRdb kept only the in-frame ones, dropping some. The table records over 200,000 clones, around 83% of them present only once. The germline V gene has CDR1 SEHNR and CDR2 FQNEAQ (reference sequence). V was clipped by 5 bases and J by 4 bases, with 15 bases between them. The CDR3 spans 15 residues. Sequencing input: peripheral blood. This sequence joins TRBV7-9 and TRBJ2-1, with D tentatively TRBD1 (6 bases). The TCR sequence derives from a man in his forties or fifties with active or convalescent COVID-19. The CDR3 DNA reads TGTGCCAGCAGCCCTCCTGGGACATATTACAATGAGCAGTTCTTC. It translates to CASSPPGTYYNEQFF.